What follows are 14 T cell receptor beta chains derived from one specimen sequenced in a study of blood T cells in healthy people across ages. Primers used in a second PCR of about 6 to 11 cycles were a sample-barcoded 5' primer and a J-beta primer mix. Each CDR3 protein is one row after TCRdb ran MiXCR on the 5' RACE reads. The table records approximately 780,000 distinct CDR3 sequences, roughly 25% of them present only once. The data also belong to a second study, concerning T cells of mothers and their children.

The sequencing sample was made of blood. The origin of the receptors is a boy younger than 18 in good health.

The J gene is TRBJ2-5, the V gene TRBV20-1; D not resolved. This CDR3 region has 10 residues. The V gene's germline CDR1 is DFQATT and CDR2 SNEGSKA (reference sequence). Trimming left V 3 bases short and J 7 bases short, with 6 bases between. The CDR3 region is CSASVGTQYF. CDR3 nucleotide sequence: TGCAGTGCTAGTGTGGGGACCCAGTACTTC.

At least ten counts were recorded for this clonotype. The chain is built from TRBV25-1 and TRBJ2-6, with D maybe TRBD1 (6 bases). V gave up 0 bases and J gave up 0 bases, with 9 bases separating them. This CDR3 is 17 amino acids long. The V gene's germline CDR1 is MGHDK and CDR2 SYGVNS. The DNA of the CDR3 is TGTGCCAGCAGTGAATATCTGGGGGCCTCTGGGGCCAACGTCCTGACTTTC. It codes for CASSEYLGASGANVLTF.

A few counts support this clonotype. The V gene is TRBV4-2, the J gene TRBJ2-7; the D gene is possibly TRBD2 (6 bases). The CDR3 has 15 amino acids. Germline V gene lookup returns CDR1 LGHNA and CDR2 YNFKEQ. V lost 0 bases, J lost 3 bases, and 12 bases lay in between. The CDR3, as DNA: TGTGCCAGCAGCCAAGATAAAACGGGGGACTACGAGCAGTACTTC. Protein product: CASSQDKTGDYEQYF.

The V gene is TRBV4-2, the J gene TRBJ1-4; D gene unclear. Trimming left V 1 base short and J 13 bases short, with 19 bases between. The CDR3 length is 15 residues. CDR1 is LGHNA, CDR2 YNFKEQ, per germline. CDR3 amino acids: CASSQAKVNLGGLFF. The CDR3 DNA reads as TGTGCCAGCAGCCAAGCCAAAGTTAACCTCGGAGGACTGTTTTTT.

This clonotype was seen only a few times. The chain links TRBV15 to TRBJ2-3; TRBD2 matches 8 bases. The CDR3 loop spans 18 amino acids. Germline CDR1 reads LNHNV; CDR2 reads YYDKDF (reference sequence). With 0 bases clipped from V and 3 bases from J, the junction kept 11 bases outside the gene matches. The CDR3 DNA follows: TGTGCCACCAGCAGAGATAAGAGCGGGGGTCTTTGGACAGATACGCAGTATTTT. Its protein is CATSRDKSGGLWTDTQYF.

This clonotype appeared a few times. The chain combines TRBV28 with TRBJ1-5, with 8 nucleotides matching TRBD1. Losses at the gene ends were 4 bases for V and 3 bases for J; bases not matched to a gene: 8. Germline V lookup: CDR1 MDHEN, CDR2 SYDVKM. CDR3 size: 16 residues. The CDR3, as DNA: TGTGCCAGCAGTTCCCCTCGGACAGGGTCCAATCAGCCCCAGCATTTT. Amino acids: CASSSPRTGSNQPQHF.

The chain is built from TRBV28 and TRBJ1-2, with D possibly being TRBD1 (5 bases). This CDR3 region has 16 residues. Germline V gene lookup returns CDR1 MDHEN and CDR2 SYDVKM. V lost 4 bases to trimming and J lost 4 bases, with 19 bases between them. As DNA, the CDR3 is TGTGCCAGCAGTTCGATAGGGGAGCGGCTAAGCTATGGCTACACCTTC. As protein: CASSSIGERLSYGYTF.

The rearrangement uses TRBV12-3 or TRBV12-4 and TRBJ2-2; the match to TRBD1 covers 8 bases. J lost 6 bases, V lost 5 bases, and 8 bases had no gene match. The CDR3 contains 15 residues. The CDR3 loop is CASSPSTGDPGELFF. CDR3 coding DNA: TGTGCCAGCAGTCCCTCGACAGGGGACCCCGGGGAGCTGTTTTTT.

The rearrangement links TRBV7-2 to TRBJ2-5; D is undetermined. The CDR3 spans 15 residues. Germline CDR1 SGHTA, CDR2 FQGNSA. V lost 4 bases and J 5 bases, leaving 17 bases between the germline ends. The CDR3 region has the DNA TGTGCCAGCAGCTCTACCACGGGCCTCGGGGAGACCCAGTACTTC. This encodes CASSSTTGLGETQYF.

CDR3 bases: TGTGCCAGCAGCTTCCAAGACGGTTCCTACGAGCAGTACTTC. The encoded protein is CASSFQDGSYEQYF. J is TRBJ2-5 and V is TRBV7-6; D is unresolved. The tail of the sequence fits TRBJ2-7 better, so the J call may be wrong. The germline V gene has CDR1 SGHVS and CDR2 FNYEAQ. This CDR3 contains 14 residues.

The chain carries TRBV28 and TRBJ2-7; TRBD1 or TRBD2 may be the D gene (6 bases each). Germline V lookup: CDR1 MDHEN, CDR2 SYDVKM. This CDR3 has 13 amino acids. The V and J ends lost 7 bases and 3 bases respectively, with 13 bases between them. In DNA, the CDR3 is TGTGCCAGCAAGGGGGGCGGCCACTACGAGCAGTACTTC. Encoded protein: CASKGGGHYEQYF.

At least ten counts were recorded for this clonotype. An end of the junction does not agree with germline; a read error may underlie this. This chain joins TRBV13 and TRBJ2-1; 7 bases align to TRBD2. CDR3 length: 16 amino acids. Germline V lookup: CDR1 PRHDT, CDR2 FYEKMQ (reference sequence). CDR3 region: CASSLGAGNVDNEQFF. CDR3 sequence (DNA): TGTGCCAGCAGCCTAGGAGCGGGAAACGTCGACAATGAGCAGTTCTTC. Combining the CDR3 with reference TRBV13 and TRBJ2-1 gives the whole variable domain AAGVIQSPRHLIKEKRETATLKCYPIPRHDTVYWYQQGPGQDPQFLISFYEKMQSDKGSIPDRFSAQQFSDYHSELNMSSLELGDSALYFCASSLGAGNVDNEQFFGPGTRLTVL.

The chain couples TRBV27 to TRBJ1-5; TRBD1 aligns across 8 bases. CDR1 and CDR2 from the germline V gene are MNHEY and SMNVEV (reference sequence). J gave up 5 bases and V 5 bases, and 8 bases lay outside the gene matches. The CDR3 loop spans 15 amino acids. The CDR3 region is CASSPHRGGDQPQHF. The CDR3 nucleotides are TGTGCCAGCAGTCCCCACAGGGGGGGGGATCAGCCCCAGCATTTT.

This clonotype appeared a few times. The chain joins TRBV20-1 to TRBJ1-4, with D uncertain. Trimming pared 6 bases from V and 1 base from J, leaving 9 bases between. The CDR3 length is 13 residues. Per germline, CDR1 DFQATT and CDR2 SNEGSKA (reference sequence). CDR3 amino acids: CSAVKGTNEKLFF. The CDR3 nucleotides are TGCAGTGCCGTAAAAGGAACTAATGAAAAACTGTTTTTT.